This entry is about one T cell receptor (beta chain). Antigen: not known. This CDR3 has 14 amino acids. With 4 bases clipped from V and 5 bases from J, the junction kept 8 bases outside the gene matches. Germline V gene sequence: CDR1 SGHRS, CDR2 YFSETQ. These data belong to a study of OX40 agonist ivuxolimab in advanced cancers. Study as a whole: Every 2 weeks, patients received ivuxolimab intravenously, dosed at 0.01 to 10 mg/kg. Regarding the study as a whole: In the 0.1 to 3.0 mg/kg range, CD4+ and CD8+ blood T cells had expanded clonally by week 6.

Patients were excluded for autoimmune disease history or systemic immunosuppression. Sequencing was performed with immunoSEQ multiplex PCR; in TCRdb, only in-frame clones are kept and a portion is missing. Altogether roughly 90,000 clones are present, roughly 89% being singletons, with the ten largest covering 1.4% to 1.5%. The sample was CD4+ or CD8+ T cells sorted from blood, taken in a trial of the OX40 agonist ivuxolimab. The rearrangement uses TRBV5-1 and TRBJ2-5; 7 nucleotides align to TRBD2. The receptor's source is an adult with an advanced solid tumor such as melanoma, head and neck, liver or kidney cancer. CDR3 in amino acids: CASSRRGGEETQYF. The CDR3 coding sequence is TGCGCCAGCAGCCGTCGCGGGGGAGAGGAGACCCAGTACTTC. The variable domain in full, completed from reference TRBV5-1 and TRBJ2-5, reads KAGVTQTPRYLIKTRGQQVTLSCSPISGHRSVSWYQQTPGQGLQFLFEYFSETQRNKGNFPGRFSGRQFSNSRSEMNVSTLELGDSALYLCASSRRGGEETQYFGPGTRLLVL.